This T cell receptor beta chain was recovered during a study of long-term antiretroviral therapy in people with HIV. Study in general: By about a decade, the earliest samples predate the 2015 immediate-ART recommendation. Overall study findings and caveats: Clones with expansion before ART led the repertoire at all time points. Controls exceeded HIV repertoires in CDR3 length range.

On this clone: Its antigen is as yet unknown.

The libraries were made with immunoSEQ v3.0 at survey level. The table came from immunoSEQ multiplex PCR; TCRdb's copy has only in-frame clones and leaves some out. Found here are some 12,000 clones, nearly 85% of them singletons; the top ten hold 15% to 20%. The V end was cut by 4 bases, the J end by 7 bases, with 13 bases between. This CDR3 contains 12 residues. The V gene's germline CDR1 is SQVTM and CDR2 ANQGSEA. No donor had fewer than one pre-ART PBMC sample or fewer than two post-ART PBMC samples. The rearrangement joins TRBV29-1 to TRBJ2-5, with D perhaps TRBD2 (6 bases). The source of this sequence is a man aged 35 to 55 with HIV. The sequenced sample was unsorted PBMCs, obtained 3.4 years after starting antiretroviral therapy. CDR3: CSVVGDGGTQYF. CDR3 coding DNA: TGCAGCGTTGTGGGGGACGGGGGGACCCAGTACTTC.